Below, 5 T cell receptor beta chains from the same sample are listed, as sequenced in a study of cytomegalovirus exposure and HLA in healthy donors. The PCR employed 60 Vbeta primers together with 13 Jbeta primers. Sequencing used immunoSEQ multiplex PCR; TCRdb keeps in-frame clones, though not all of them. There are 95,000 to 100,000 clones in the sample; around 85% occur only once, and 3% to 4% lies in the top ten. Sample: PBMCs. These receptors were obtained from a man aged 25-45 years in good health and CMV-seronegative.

This CDR3 is CSVYGLAGVIETQYF. As DNA, the CDR3 is TGCAGCGTTTATGGACTAGCGGGAGTCATAGAGACCCAGTACTTC. The chain is built from TRBV29-1 and TRBJ2-5; 13 bases align to TRBD2. Per germline, CDR1 SQVTM and CDR2 ANQGSEA. The V and J ends lost 5 bases and 4 bases, in that order; junction bases with no gene match: 7. The CDR3 runs 15 residues.

The DNA of the CDR3 is TGTGCCAGCAGCCCACGGACAGGGGGCGCGGCAGCTTTCTTT. It translates to CASSPRTGGAAAFF. The chain links TRBV9 to TRBJ1-1; TRBD1 matches 11 bases. Germline-derived CDR1 and CDR2 are SGDLS and YYNGEE. The CDR3 has 14 residues. After removal of 4 bases from V and 10 bases from J, the junction contained 9 bases not matched to a gene.

The CDR3 loop is CSVLPGTDTQYF. In nucleotides, the CDR3 is TGCAGCGTTCTCCCGGGCACAGATACGCAGTATTTT. The chain couples TRBV29-1 to TRBJ2-3, with no clear D. The CDR3 loop spans 12 amino acids. The V and J ends lost 5 bases and 1 base respectively, with 7 bases between them. From germline, CDR1 is SQVTM and CDR2 ANQGSEA.

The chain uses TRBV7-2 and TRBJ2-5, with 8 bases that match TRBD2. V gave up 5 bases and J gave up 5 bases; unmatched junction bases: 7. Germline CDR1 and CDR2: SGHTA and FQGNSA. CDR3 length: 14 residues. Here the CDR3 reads CASSHGGAAETQYF. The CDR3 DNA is TGTGCCAGCAGCCACGGGGGGGCCGCGGAGACCCAGTACTTC.

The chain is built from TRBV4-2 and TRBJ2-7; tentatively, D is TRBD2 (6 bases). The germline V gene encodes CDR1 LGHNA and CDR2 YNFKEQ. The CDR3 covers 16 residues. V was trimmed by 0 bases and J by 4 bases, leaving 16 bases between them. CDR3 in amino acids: CASSQDGSGVSYEQYF. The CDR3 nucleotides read TGTGCCAGCAGCCAAGATGGATCGGGGGTTTCGTACGAGCAGTACTTC.